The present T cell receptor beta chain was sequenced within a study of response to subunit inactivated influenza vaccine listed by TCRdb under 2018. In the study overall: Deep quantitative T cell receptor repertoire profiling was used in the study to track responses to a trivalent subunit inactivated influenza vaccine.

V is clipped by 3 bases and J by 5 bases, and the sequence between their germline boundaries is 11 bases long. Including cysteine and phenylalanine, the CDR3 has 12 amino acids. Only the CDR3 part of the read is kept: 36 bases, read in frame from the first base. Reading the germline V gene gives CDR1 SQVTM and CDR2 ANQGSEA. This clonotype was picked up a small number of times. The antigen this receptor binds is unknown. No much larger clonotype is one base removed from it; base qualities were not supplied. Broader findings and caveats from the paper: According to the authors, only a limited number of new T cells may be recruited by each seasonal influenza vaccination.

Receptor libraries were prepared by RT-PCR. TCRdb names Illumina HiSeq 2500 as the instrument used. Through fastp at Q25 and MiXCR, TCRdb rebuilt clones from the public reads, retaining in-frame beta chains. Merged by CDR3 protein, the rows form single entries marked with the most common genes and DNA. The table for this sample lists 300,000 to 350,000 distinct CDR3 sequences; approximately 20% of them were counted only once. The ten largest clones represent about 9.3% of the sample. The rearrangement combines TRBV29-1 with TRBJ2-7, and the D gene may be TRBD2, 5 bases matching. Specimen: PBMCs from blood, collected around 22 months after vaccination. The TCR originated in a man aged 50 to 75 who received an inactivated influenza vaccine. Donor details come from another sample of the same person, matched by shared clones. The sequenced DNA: TGCAGCGTTGAGGGGAGATCAGACGAGCAGTACTTC. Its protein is CSVEGRSDEQYF.